What follows describes a single TCR beta chain. The antigen this receptor binds is unknown. No qualities accompany the bases; no much larger clone lies one base away. Whole blood was collected in K2EDTA tubes by collaborating institutions according to the institutions' own protocols. Collaborator samples were shipped for TCRbeta analysis as frozen whole blood, isolated PBMCs, or DNA extracted from either sample type. Compared with germline, V lacks 5 bases and J lacks 2 bases; bases without a gene match: 5. The CDR3, cysteine through phenylalanine, is 15 amino acids long. The only DNA kept is the CDR3, 45 bases in frame from the first base. Per the germline V gene, SGHTA is the CDR1 and FQGTGA is the CDR2. The immunoSEQ Assay, a bias-controlled multiplex PCR, was used to amplify TCRbeta CDR3 regions from genomic DNA. The published analysis was carried out like this. Nucleated cell counts per sample were estimated from amplification of reference gene primers within the assay. Sequence reads were collapsed and filtered to measure the absolute abundance of every unique TCRbeta CDR3 rearrangement. For each sample, productive Simpson clonality was calculated as the square root of Simpson's diversity index across productive rearrangements. Sourced from immuneACCESS, this table was stored by TCRdb with only in-frame sequences that have V and J called. A share of the clones is absent; for the studies checked, an unresolved V gene accounts for under half, and the remainder has no known explanation. V, J and clone size are those of that table, while D and trimming were read from the DNA. The sample includes fewer than 110,000 clones, with roughly 87% observed a single time. The ten largest clones take up more than 15% of the sample.

This record comes from a study of blood T cell repertoires in COVID-19 (dated by TCRdb to 2020 to 2022). Turning to the overall study: Samples from collaborators originated in the United States, Italy and Spain and spanned both the acute and convalescent phases of COVID-19. The prospective study material was composed of cDNA or gDNA derived from T cells, B-cell-depleted T cells, or PBMCs. The dataset comprised deeply sampled blood TCRbeta repertoires from subjects exposed to, actively infected with, or recovered from COVID-19. A freely available public database, intended as a resource for researchers studying the immune response to SARS-CoV-2, is where the repertoires were released. Samples were obtained from the ongoing ImmuneRACE study (first 160 participants) and from 1,000 to 1,500 subjects provided by 6 global collaborators. The sample metadata nearly always contained a de-identified subject ID, COVID-19 status, age in years and sex. HLA class I and class II types, where available, came from metadata supplied by the sample provider rather than from assay-based typing.

What the authors observed across the whole study: Clinical and demographic metadata were provided uncurated, with the amount varying by source and participant.

Sequencing was carried out using peripheral blood. This TCR was sampled from a woman over 75 in a cohort sampled during active COVID-19. This chain joins TRBV7-3 to TRBJ2-1; 8 bases in the junction line up with TRBD2. The CDR3: CASSPGGLPYNEQFF. The DNA is as follows: TGTGCCAGCAGCCCGGGGGGGTTACCCTACAATGAGCAGTTCTTC. Outside the CDR3, residues come from the reference TRBV7-3 and TRBJ2-1 proteins, so the full variable domain is: GAGVSQTPSNKVTEKGKYVELRCDPISGHTALYWYRQSLGQGPEFLIYFQGTGAADDSGLPNDRFFAVRPEGSVSTLKIQRTERGDSAVYLCASSPGGLPYNEQFFGPGTRLTVL.